Below are 15 T cell receptor beta chains sequenced from a single sample in a study of cytomegalovirus exposure and HLA in healthy donors. The PCR used 60 Vbeta and 13 Jbeta primers. Sequenced by immunoSEQ multiplex PCR; TCRdb stores in-frame clones only, minus some. This table holds 150,000 or so clones, about 85% found once. Source material: PBMCs. These receptors came from a man aged 30 to 45 in good health and CMV-seropositive.

The chain is built from TRBV6-4 and TRBJ1-3; no firm D call. V was cut by 2 bases and J by 3 bases, with 14 bases left in between. The germline gives CDR1 MRHNA, CDR2 SNTAGT. The CDR3 has 16 amino acids. CDR3 DNA sequence: TGTGCCAGCAGTGACCGGGTTTACTTGGGTGGAAACACCATATATTTT. It codes for CASSDRVYLGGNTIYF.

The rearrangement uses TRBV29-1 and TRBJ2-5, with D tentatively TRBD1 (6 bases). Trimming cost V 6 bases and J 2 bases, with 16 bases left between them. This CDR3 is 14 amino acids long. Germline V CDR1 and CDR2: SQVTM, ANQGSEA. The CDR3 DNA is TGCAGCGTCTTGGGTCAGGGGAAACAAGAGACCCAGTACTTC. It translates to CSVLGQGKQETQYF.

This clone appeared a single time. CDR3 nucleotide sequence: TGTGCCAGCAGGTCCGTCCCAGGACAGGGGGCAAGTGGAAACACCATATATTTT. Translated, it gives CASRSVPGQGASGNTIYF. The chain combines TRBV7-3 with TRBJ1-3, with 11 nucleotides matching TRBD1. This CDR3 comprises 18 residues. The V gene end was trimmed by 6 bases and the J gene end by 3 bases; junction bases not matched to a gene: 13. CDR1 SGHTA and CDR2 FQGTGA come from the germline V gene.

J is TRBJ1-5 and V is TRBV19; D possibly corresponds to TRBD1 (6 bases). The length of the CDR3 is 13 residues. The germline CDR1 and CDR2 sequences are LNHDA and SQIVND (reference sequence). Trimming left V 9 bases short and J 3 bases short, with 12 bases between. The CDR3 bases are TGTGCCAGCTCTTCAGGGGTCAATCAGCCCCAGCATTTT. It codes for CASSSGVNQPQHF. The full variable domain, completed using reference TRBV19 and TRBJ1-5, is DGGITQSPKYLFRKEGQNVTLSCEQNLNHDAMYWYRQDPGQGLRLIYYSQIVNDFQKGDIAEGYSVSREKKESFPLTVTSAQKNPTAFYLCASSSGVNQPQHFGDGTRLSIL.

This clone was detected only once. The CDR3 loop reads CATSSPFGGEGNEQFF. The CDR3 DNA follows: TGTGCCACCAGCTCGCCGTTCGGGGGTGAAGGCAATGAGCAGTTCTTC. The chain combines TRBV15 with TRBJ2-1; possibly TRBD2 for D (6 bases). The CDR3 runs to 16 residues. The V gene lost 5 bases and the J gene lost 6 bases, with 20 bases spanning the gap. Germline assignment: CDR1 LNHNV and CDR2 YYDKDF (reference sequence).

This sequence joins TRBV6-5 and TRBJ2-7, with D possibly matching TRBD2 (6 bases). The V and J ends lost 6 bases and 5 bases respectively, with 14 bases between them. Germline V CDR1 and CDR2: MNHEY, SVGAGI. This CDR3 comprises 13 residues. CDR3 sequence reads: CASRRRGSHEQYF. The CDR3 region has the DNA TGTGCCAGCAGGCGCCGGGGGAGCCACGAGCAGTACTTC.

V is TRBV6-5 and J is TRBJ2-1; TRBD2 matches 7 bases. Trimming removed 4 bases from V and 13 bases from J; junction bases left unmatched: 7. This CDR3 has 12 amino acids. Germline lookup yields CDR1 MNHEY and CDR2 SVGAGI. Written as DNA, the CDR3 is TGTGCCAGCAGTTCGACTAGCCGGTCTCAGTTCTTC. Amino acids: CASSSTSRSQFF.

The chain is built from TRBV30 and TRBJ1-4, with D perhaps matching TRBD1 (5 bases). The CDR3 spans 14 residues. V was trimmed by 8 bases and J by 3 bases, leaving 16 bases between them. Germline values: CDR1 GTSNPN, CDR2 SVGIG (reference sequence). The CDR3 region is CAEGRGAANEKLFF. DNA of the CDR3: TGTGCCGAAGGAAGGGGTGCGGCTAATGAAAAACTGTTTTTT.

This chain joins TRBV2 and TRBJ1-1, with 9 bases fitting TRBD1. With 6 bases clipped from V and 8 bases from J, the junction kept 10 bases outside the gene matches. The germline V gene encodes CDR1 SNHLY and CDR2 FYNNEI. This CDR3 region has 14 residues. This chain's CDR3 is CASRQGQGLGEAFF. The CDR3 DNA follows: TGTGCCAGCAGGCAGGGACAGGGACTGGGCGAAGCTTTCTTT.

The V call is TRBV27, the J call TRBJ2-7; 7 bases align to TRBD2. Germline lookup yields CDR1 MNHEY and CDR2 SMNVEV (reference sequence). The ends lost 2 bases at V and 2 bases at J; junction bases unmatched: 6. The length of the CDR3 is 15 residues. The CDR3 is CASSLGEGVTYEQYF. As DNA, the CDR3 is TGTGCCAGCAGTTTAGGGGAGGGCGTTACCTACGAGCAGTACTTC.

V usage is TRBV4-2 and J usage is TRBJ1-5; D call uncertain. The germline gives CDR1 LGHNA, CDR2 YNFKEQ. This CDR3 has 17 amino acids. V dropped 3 bases and J dropped 3 bases, with 18 bases sitting between them. The CDR3 coding sequence is TGTGCCAGCAGCCAGTTCCACGAGGGTGATTCCAATCAGCCCCAGCATTTT. This codes for CASSQFHEGDSNQPQHF.

This chain uses TRBV30 with TRBJ2-7, with TRBD1 matching 8 bases. Unmatched junction bases numbered 8, after V lost 5 bases and J lost 2 bases. The CDR3 covers 14 residues. Per the germline V gene, CDR1 is GTSNPN and CDR2 is SVGIG (reference sequence). This CDR3 is CAWGHPGQAYEQYF. Written as DNA, the CDR3 is TGTGCCTGGGGGCACCCGGGACAGGCCTACGAGCAGTACTTC.

V is TRBV6-5 and J is TRBJ2-5, with 9 bases fitting TRBD1. The CDR3 has 14 amino acids. Germline CDR1 and CDR2: MNHEY and SVGAGI. V was pared by 2 bases and J by 3 bases, with 1 base of the junction left unmatched. DNA for the CDR3: TGTGCCAGCAGTTACCGGACAGGGGAAGAGACCCAGTACTTC. This sequence encodes CASSYRTGEETQYF.

This chain joins TRBV19 and TRBJ1-1, with 10 bases lining up with TRBD1. Trimming at V came to 5 bases and at J to 0 bases, leaving 6 bases not matched to a gene. The germline CDR1 and CDR2 sequences are LNHDA and SQIVND (reference sequence). The CDR3 runs 16 residues. The CDR3 sequence is CASSPGTGALNTEAFF. Written as DNA, the CDR3 is TGTGCCAGTAGTCCCGGGACAGGGGCGTTGAACACTGAAGCTTTCTTT.

This clone was found once. The rearrangement uses TRBV2 and TRBJ2-7; 8 bases are shared with TRBD1. From germline, CDR1 is SNHLY and CDR2 FYNNEI. The CDR3 runs 17 residues. Trimming took 7 bases from V and 0 from J; bases not matched to a gene: 14. The CDR3 nucleotides read TGTGCCAGCATAAAGGCCGGGACAGGCTCTTTCTCCTACGAGCAGTACTTC. Translating gives CASIKAGTGSFSYEQYF.